This T cell receptor (beta chain) was observed in a study of T cell responses to AZD1222 COVID-19 vaccine. Study-level points and caveats: In a largely white British group with more females than males, clonal diversity was possibly underestimated. AZD1222 recipients seropositive at baseline numbered only six or seven.

Notes on this clone: Antigen unknown.

Profiled with immunoSEQ multiplex PCR; TCRdb holds only in-frame clones, not every one. The sample yields 80,000 to 100,000 clones, over 75% seen once. The material was peripheral blood, obtained 28 days after the second AZD1222 dose. The sequence was collected from an adult who received the AZD1222 COVID-19 vaccine.

The CDR3 loop is CATSRGGEVSYEQYF. As DNA, the CDR3 is TGTGCCACCAGCAGAGGGGGGGAAGTATCCTACGAGCAGTACTTC. The genes are TRBV15 and TRBJ2-7; possibly TRBD2 for D (6 bases). V lost 1 base and J lost 1, with 11 bases in between. This CDR3 spans 15 amino acids. Germline loops: CDR1 LNHNV, CDR2 YYDKDF (reference sequence). The whole variable domain, remainder taken from reference TRBV15 and TRBJ2-7, is DAMVIQNPRYQVTQFGKPVTLSCSQTLNHNVMYWYQQKSSQAPKLLFHYYDKDFNNEADTPDNFQSRRPNTSFCFLDIRSPGLGDTAMYLCATSRGGEVSYEQYFGPGTRLTVT.